This TCR beta chain was obtained from a study of cytomegalovirus exposure and HLA in healthy donors. Overall study context: Findings of an earlier analysis included roughly 120 million unique TCR beta sequences from about 180 million T cells.

On this clone: The antigen remains undetermined.

The study, taken as a whole, reports: It was reportedly the case that the classifier diagnosed cytomegalovirus status with high specificity and sensitivity. The study put some 150 TCR beta chains on its list as cytomegalovirus-associated. Some highly shared sequence variants likely arose as a pipeline artifact.

V lost 4 bases to trimming and J lost 3 bases, with 16 bases between them. The germline gives CDR1 WNHNN, CDR2 SYGVQD (reference sequence). This CDR3 has 15 residues. It was with 60 Vbeta and 13 Jbeta primers that the PCR ran. The assay was immunoSEQ multiplex PCR, and TCRdb's table has in-frame clones only and misses some. The sample includes about 160,000 clones, around four fifths seen only once; the top ten take roughly 1.9%. This chain joins TRBV10-1 and TRBJ2-7; weak D call: TRBD2 (7 bases). This clonotype was obtained from a man aged 18 to 30 in good health and CMV-seronegative. The specimen was PBMCs. Here the CDR3 reads CASSGGGPTLYEQYF. The CDR3 region has the DNA TGCGCCAGCAGTGGGGGGGGGCCGACCCTCTACGAGCAGTACTTC.